The clone carrying this T cell receptor (beta chain) was seen a few times. The data belong to a study of T-cell reconstitution after alpha-beta-depleted transplantation in children. CDR3 length equals 13 residues. V gave up 4 bases and J gave up 4 bases; unmatched junction bases: 4. The germline V gene has CDR1 SQVTM and CDR2 ANQGSEA. It was with unique molecular identifiers that the TCRbeta library was prepared. Each CDR3 protein is one row after TCRdb ran MiXCR on the PCR reads. This sample yields around 250,000 distinct CDR3 sequences, of which under 30% are seen a single time; about 2.8% belongs to the top ten.

The chain links TRBV29-1 to TRBJ2-7, with 10 bases that match TRBD1. The material sequenced was PBMCs, taken before TCRalphabeta/CD19-depleted stem cell transplant. This clonotype was obtained from a girl aged 2 to 10 with Fanconi anemia, due to receive a stem cell transplant. CDR3 in amino acids: CSVGQGAVYEQYF. DNA of the CDR3: TGCAGCGTTGGACAGGGGGCGGTGTACGAGCAGTACTTC.